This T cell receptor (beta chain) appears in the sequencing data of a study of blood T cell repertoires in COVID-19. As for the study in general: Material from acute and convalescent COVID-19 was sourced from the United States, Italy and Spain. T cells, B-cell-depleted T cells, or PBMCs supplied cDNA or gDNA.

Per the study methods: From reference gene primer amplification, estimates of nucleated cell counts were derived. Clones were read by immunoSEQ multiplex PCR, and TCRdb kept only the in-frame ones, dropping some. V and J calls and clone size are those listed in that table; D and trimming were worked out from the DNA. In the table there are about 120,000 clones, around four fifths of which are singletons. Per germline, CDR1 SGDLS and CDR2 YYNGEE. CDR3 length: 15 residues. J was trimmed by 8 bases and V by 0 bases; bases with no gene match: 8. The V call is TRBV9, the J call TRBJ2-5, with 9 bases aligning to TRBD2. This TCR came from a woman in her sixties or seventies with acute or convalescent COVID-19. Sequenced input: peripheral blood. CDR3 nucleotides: TGTGCCAGCAGCGTAGAAGCTAGCGGGGTGTATACCCAGTACTTC. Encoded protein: CASSVEASGVYTQYF.